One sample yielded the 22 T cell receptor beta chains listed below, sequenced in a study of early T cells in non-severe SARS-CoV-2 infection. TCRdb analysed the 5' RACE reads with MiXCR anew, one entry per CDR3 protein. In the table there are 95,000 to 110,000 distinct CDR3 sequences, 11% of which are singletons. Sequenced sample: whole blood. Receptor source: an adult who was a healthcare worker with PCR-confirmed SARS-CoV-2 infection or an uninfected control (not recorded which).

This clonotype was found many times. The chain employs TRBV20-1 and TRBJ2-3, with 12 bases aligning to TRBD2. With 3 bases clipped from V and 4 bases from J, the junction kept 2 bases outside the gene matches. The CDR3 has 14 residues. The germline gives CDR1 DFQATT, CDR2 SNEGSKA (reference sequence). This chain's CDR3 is CSASRLAGADTQYF. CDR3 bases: TGCAGTGCTAGTCGACTAGCGGGAGCAGATACGCAGTATTTT.

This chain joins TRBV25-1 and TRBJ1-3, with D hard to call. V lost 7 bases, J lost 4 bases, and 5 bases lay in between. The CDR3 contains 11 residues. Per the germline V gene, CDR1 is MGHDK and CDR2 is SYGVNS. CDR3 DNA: TGTGCCAGCATGAGCGGAAACACCATATATTTT. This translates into CASMSGNTIYF.

The chain's CDR3 is CASRSGTSVQFF. DNA of the CDR3: TGTGCCAGCAGGTCCGGGACTAGCGTGCAGTTCTTC. This sequence joins TRBV12-3 or TRBV12-4 and TRBJ2-1; 10 positions match TRBD2. The CDR3 is made up of 12 amino acids. Trimming removed 6 bases from V and 12 bases from J; junction bases left unmatched: 5.

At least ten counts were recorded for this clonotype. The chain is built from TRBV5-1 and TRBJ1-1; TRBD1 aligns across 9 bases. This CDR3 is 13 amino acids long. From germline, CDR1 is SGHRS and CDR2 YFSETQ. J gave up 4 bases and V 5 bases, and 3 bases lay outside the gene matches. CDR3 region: CASRQGAPTEAFF. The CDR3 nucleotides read TGCGCCAGCAGACAGGGGGCGCCCACTGAAGCTTTCTTT.

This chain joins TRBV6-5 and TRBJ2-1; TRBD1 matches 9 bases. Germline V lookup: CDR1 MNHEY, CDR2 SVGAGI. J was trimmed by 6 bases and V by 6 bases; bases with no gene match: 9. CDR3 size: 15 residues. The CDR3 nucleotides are TGTGCCAGCAGCCGAACGGGACAGGGCATCAATGAGCAGTTCTTC. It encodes CASSRTGQGINEQFF.

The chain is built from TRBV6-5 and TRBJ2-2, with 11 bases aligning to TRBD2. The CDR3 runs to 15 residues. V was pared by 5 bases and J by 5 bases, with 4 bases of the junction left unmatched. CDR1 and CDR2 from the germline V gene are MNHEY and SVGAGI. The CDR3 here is CASSVTSGDTGELFF. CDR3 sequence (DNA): TGTGCCAGCAGTGTGACTAGCGGGGATACCGGGGAGCTGTTTTTT.

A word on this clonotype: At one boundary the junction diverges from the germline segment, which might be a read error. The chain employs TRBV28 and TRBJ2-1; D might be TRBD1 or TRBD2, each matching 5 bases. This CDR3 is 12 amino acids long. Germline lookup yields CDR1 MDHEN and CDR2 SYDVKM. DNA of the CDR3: TGTACCAGCAGTTTAAGGGGAGACGAGCAGTTCTTC. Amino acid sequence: CTSSLRGDEQFF.

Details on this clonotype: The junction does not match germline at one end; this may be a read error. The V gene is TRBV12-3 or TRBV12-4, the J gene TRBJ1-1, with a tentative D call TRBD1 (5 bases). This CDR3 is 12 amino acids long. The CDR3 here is CASSGVGAVRIF. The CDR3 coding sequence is TGTGCCAGCAGTGGGGTAGGGGCGGTGAGGATCTTT.

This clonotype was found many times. This CDR3 is CASSPTGISTDYGYTF. The CDR3 DNA reads TGTGCCAGCAGCCCCACAGGGATTTCTACGGATTATGGCTACACCTTC. The V and J genes are TRBV9 and TRBJ1-2, with D perhaps matching TRBD1 (6 bases). In germline, CDR1 is SGDLS, CDR2 YYNGEE. Trimming took off 4 bases at V and 5 bases at J, with 21 bases between the two ends. This CDR3 has 16 residues.

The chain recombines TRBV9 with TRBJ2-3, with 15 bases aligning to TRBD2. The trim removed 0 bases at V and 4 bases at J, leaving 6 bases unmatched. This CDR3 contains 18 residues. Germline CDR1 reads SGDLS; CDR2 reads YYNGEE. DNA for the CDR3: TGTGCCAGCAGCGTAGGTCGGACTAGCGGGAGGGCCGCAGATACGCAGTATTTT. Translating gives CASSVGRTSGRAADTQYF.

The chain's CDR3 is CSAARGGNEQFF. DNA of the CDR3: TGCAGTGCTGCCAGGGGTGGCAATGAGCAGTTCTTC. This rearrangement joins TRBV20-1 to TRBJ2-1, with a weak D call TRBD1 (6 bases). With 5 bases removed from V and 6 bases from J, the gap between germline ends came to 11 bases. Germline values: CDR1 DFQATT, CDR2 SNEGSKA (reference sequence). The CDR3 is 12 residues long.

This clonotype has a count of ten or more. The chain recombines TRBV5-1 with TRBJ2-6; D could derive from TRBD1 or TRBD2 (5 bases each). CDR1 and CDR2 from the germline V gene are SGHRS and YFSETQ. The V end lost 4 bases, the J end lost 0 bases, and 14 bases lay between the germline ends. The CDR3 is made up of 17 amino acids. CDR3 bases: TGCGCCAGCAGCCTCCGGGACCCGGGCTCTGGGGCCAACGTCCTGACTTTC. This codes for CASSLRDPGSGANVLTF.

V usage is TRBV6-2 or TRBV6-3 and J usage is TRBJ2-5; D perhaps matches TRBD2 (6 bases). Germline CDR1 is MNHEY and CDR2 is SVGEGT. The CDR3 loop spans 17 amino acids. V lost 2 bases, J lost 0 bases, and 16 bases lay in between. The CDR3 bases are TGTGCCAGCAGTTACCGGGGGAGAGATAAGTACCAAGAGACCCAGTACTTC. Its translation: CASSYRGRDKYQETQYF.

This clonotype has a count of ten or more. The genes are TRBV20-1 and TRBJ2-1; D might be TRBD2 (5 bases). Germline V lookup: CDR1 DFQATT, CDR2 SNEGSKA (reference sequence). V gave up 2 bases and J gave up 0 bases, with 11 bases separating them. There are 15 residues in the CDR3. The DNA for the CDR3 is TGCAGTGCTAGACGAGGGATAAGCTCCTACAATGAGCAGTTCTTC. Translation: CSARRGISSYNEQFF.

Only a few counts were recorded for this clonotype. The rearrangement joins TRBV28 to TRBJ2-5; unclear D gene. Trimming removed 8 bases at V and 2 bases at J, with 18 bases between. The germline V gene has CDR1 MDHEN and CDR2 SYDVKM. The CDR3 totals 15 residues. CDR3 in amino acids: CASSIQRRRQETQYF. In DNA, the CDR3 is TGTGCCAGCTCCATCCAAAGGCGGCGGCAAGAGACCCAGTACTTC.

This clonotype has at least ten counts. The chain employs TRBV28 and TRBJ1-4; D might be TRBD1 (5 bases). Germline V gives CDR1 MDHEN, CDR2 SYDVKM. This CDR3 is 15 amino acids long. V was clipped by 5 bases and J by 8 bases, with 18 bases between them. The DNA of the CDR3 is TGTGCCAGCAGTCCCTCTGCGGGGCGACGCGAAAAACTGTTTTTT. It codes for CASSPSAGRREKLFF.

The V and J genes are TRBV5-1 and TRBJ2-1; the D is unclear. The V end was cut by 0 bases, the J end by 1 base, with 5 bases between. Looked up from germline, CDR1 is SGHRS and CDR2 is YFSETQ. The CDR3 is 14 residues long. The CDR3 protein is CASSLESSYNEQFF. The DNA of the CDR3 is TGCGCCAGCAGCTTGGAATCGTCCTACAATGAGCAGTTCTTC.

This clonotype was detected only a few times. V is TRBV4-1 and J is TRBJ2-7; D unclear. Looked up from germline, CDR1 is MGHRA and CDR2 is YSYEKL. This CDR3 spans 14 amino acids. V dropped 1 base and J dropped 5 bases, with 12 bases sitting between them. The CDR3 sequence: CASSQGGRRDEQYF. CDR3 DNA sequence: TGCGCCAGCAGCCAAGGGGGTCGACGCGACGAGCAGTACTTC.

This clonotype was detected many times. The CDR3 loop reads CASSDRTGGPDTQYF. The CDR3 nucleotides are TGTGCCAGCAGTGACCGGACAGGGGGACCAGATACGCAGTATTTT. The chain joins TRBV6-4 to TRBJ2-3; the match to TRBD1 covers 10 bases. The CDR3 is made up of 15 amino acids. V lost 2 bases, J lost 4 bases, and 3 bases stayed unmatched. Germline V gene data show CDR1 as MRHNA and CDR2 as SNTAGT.

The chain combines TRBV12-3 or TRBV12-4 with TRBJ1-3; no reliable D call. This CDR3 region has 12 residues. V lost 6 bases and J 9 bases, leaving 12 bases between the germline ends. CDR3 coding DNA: TGTGCCAGCAGCCCCCCCTTAGGCACCATATATTTT. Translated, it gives CASSPPLGTIYF.

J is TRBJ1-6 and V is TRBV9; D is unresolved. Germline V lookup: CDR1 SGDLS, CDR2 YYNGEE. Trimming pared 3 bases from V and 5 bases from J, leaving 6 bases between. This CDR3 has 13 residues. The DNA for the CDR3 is TGTGCCAGCAGCGCCCACAATAATTCACCCCTCCACTTT. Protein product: CASSAHNNSPLHF.

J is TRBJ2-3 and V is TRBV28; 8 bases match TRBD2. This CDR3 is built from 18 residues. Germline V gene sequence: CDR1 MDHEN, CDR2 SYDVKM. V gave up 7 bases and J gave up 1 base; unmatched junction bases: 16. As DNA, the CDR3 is TGTGCCAGCAATAACATTCAGCGGGAGAGGGGTGGCACAGATACGCAGTATTTT. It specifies CASNNIQRERGGTDTQYF.